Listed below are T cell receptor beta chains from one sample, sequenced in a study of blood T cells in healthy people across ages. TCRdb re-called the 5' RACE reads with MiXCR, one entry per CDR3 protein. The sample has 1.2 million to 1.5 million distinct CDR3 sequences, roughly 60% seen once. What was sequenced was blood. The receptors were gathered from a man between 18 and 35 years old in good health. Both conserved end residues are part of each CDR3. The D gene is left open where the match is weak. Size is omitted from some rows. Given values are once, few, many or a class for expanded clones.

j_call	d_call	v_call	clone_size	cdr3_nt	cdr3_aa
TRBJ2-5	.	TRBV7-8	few	TGTGCCAGCAGCGCAGAGGGGGACCAAGAGACCCAGTACTTC	CASSAEGDQETQYF
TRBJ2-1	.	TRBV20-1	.	TGCAGTGCCACTAAGTGGGACAATGAGCAGTTCTTC	CSATKWDNEQFF
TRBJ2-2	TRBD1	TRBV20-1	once	TGCAGTGCTAGATTAGGGGGCGATTCCGGGGAGCTGTTTTTT	CSARLGGDSGELFF
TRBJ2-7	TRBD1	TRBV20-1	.	TGCAGTGCTAGAACGATACAGGGGTCGGACGAGCAGTACTTC	CSARTIQGSDEQYF
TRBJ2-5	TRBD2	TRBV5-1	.	TGCGCCAGCAGGTATGGACTAGCGGTGACAGAGACCCAGTACTTC	CASRYGLAVTETQYF
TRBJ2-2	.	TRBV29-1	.	TGCAGCGTTGAACAATCGCACACCGGGGAGCTGTTTTTT	CSVEQSHTGELFF
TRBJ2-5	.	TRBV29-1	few	TGCAGCGTTCACAAGGGGAGAGAGCAGTACTTC	CSVHKGREQYF
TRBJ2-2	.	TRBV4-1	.	TGCGCCAGCAGCCAAGGGGCGACGGGGACGAACACCGGGGAGCTGTTTTTT	CASSQGATGTNTGELFF
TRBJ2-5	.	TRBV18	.	TGTGCCAGCTCACCACCGGTCAAAAGAGGGGAGACCCAGTACTTC	CASSPPVKRGETQYF
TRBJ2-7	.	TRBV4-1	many	TGCGCCAGCAGCCACCGGGACTCCTACGAGCAGTACTTC	CASSHRDSYEQYF
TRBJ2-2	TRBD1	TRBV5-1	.	TGCGCCAGCAGCCGAGACAGGGTGAAGACCGGGGAGCTGTTTTTT	CASSRDRVKTGELFF
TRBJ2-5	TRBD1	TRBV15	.	TGTGCCACCAGCACCTGGGACAGCCAAGAGACCCAGTACTTC	CATSTWDSQETQYF
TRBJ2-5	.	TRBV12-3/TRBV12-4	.	TGTGCCAGCAGGGTCGAATCTCTGGAGACCCAGTACTTC	CASRVESLETQYF
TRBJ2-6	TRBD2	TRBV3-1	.	TGTGCCAGCAGCCAAGGTCTACTCGGGAGGTACTCTGGGGCCAACGTCCTGACTTTC	CASSQGLLGRYSGANVLTF
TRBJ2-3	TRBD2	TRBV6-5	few	TGTGCCAGCTCCTCTGGGCGGGGGATCACAGATACGCAGTATTTT	CASSSGRGITDTQYF
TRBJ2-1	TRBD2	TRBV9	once	TGTGCCAGCAGCCCGTGGACAGAACTACTAGCGGGAGGCCCCAATGAGCAGTTCTTC	CASSPWTELLAGGPNEQFF
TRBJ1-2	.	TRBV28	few	TGTGCCAGCAGTCCCCATAGAGTTAACTATGGCTACACCTTC	CASSPHRVNYGYTF
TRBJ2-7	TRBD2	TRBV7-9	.	TGTGCCAGCAGCCTCGAAGTGAGACTAGCGACCTACGAGCAGTACTTC	CASSLEVRLATYEQYF
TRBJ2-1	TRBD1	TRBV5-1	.	TGCGCCAGCAGCCCTAACCCCCGACAGGGGACTCACAATGAGCAGTTCTTC	CASSPNPRQGTHNEQFF
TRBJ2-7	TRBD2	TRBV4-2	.	TGTGCCAGCAGCCAAGAAGTACTAGCGGTTGACAATGAGCAGTACTTC	CASSQEVLAVDNEQYF
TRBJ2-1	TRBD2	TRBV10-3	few	TGTGCCACCGAAGAGGGACTAGCGGGAGTCGGCTTCTACAATGAGCAGTTCTTC	CATEEGLAGVGFYNEQFF
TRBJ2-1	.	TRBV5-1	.	TGCGCCAGCAGCTTGGAGACCGTCGTGGCCAATGAGCAGTTCTTC	CASSLETVVANEQFF